A selection of T cell receptor beta chains follows, all from one sample in a study of OX40 agonist ivuxolimab in advanced cancers. Data came from immunoSEQ multiplex PCR; TCRdb stores just in-frame clones and leaves some out. This sample has almost 70,000 clones; about 88% occur once, and the top ten carry over 3%. Specimen: CD4+ or CD8+ T cells sorted from blood, collected in a trial of the OX40 agonist ivuxolimab. All receptors derive from an adult with an advanced solid tumor such as melanoma, head and neck, liver or kidney cancer. Each CDR3 is given with its conserved first and last residue.

v_gene	j_gene	CDR3aa
TRBV5-5	TRBJ2-2	CASSSIAGSTGELFF
TRBV29-1	TRBJ1-5	CSVAPGGLNQPQHF
TRBV18	TRBJ1-2	CASSPDRVYGYTF
TRBV6-1	TRBJ2-1	CASAAGGSGNEQFF
TRBV2	TRBJ2-3	CASSSGTSGLATDTQYF
TRBV4-2	TRBJ1-2	CASSRDSRGYTF
TRBV5-1	TRBJ2-1	CASSSTSGLFDEQFF
TRBV6-5	TRBJ2-7	CASRSLYSYEQYF
TRBV19	TRBJ2-2	CASNWVGGGELFF
TRBV7-2	TRBJ2-7	CASSLDSLEQYF
TRBV30	TRBJ1-3	CAWSDPRRYGNTIYF
TRBV6-4	TRBJ1-1	CASSPGTGHTEAFF
TRBV6-1	TRBJ2-7	CASSVQSGGGEQYF
TRBV6-6	TRBJ2-7	CASSYSASYEQYF
TRBV5-1	TRBJ2-1	CASSPGSRVNEQFF
TRBV4-3	TRBJ1-3	CASSRGGSGNTIYF
TRBV28	TRBJ2-6	CASSRIRPSGANVLTF
TRBV10-3	TRBJ2-7	CAISGVYEQYF
TRBV5-6	TRBJ1-1	CASSPSDRGYTEAFF
TRBV6-6	TRBJ2-5	CASSYPERGQETQYF
TRBV27	TRBJ2-7	CASSRTSGWGGYEQYF
TRBV29-1	TRBJ2-3	CSVSEGGQGTDTQYF
TRBV27	TRBJ2-1	CASSSPGAGFGVEQFF
TRBV18	TRBJ1-2	CASSPLESPNYGYTF
TRBV6-5	TRBJ2-5	CASSWDQETQYF
TRBV7-8	TRBJ2-7	CASWPRTVGDEQYF
TRBV5-5	TRBJ2-5	CASSLGVGKETQYF
TRBV11-2	TRBJ2-3	CASSLSREDTDTQYF
TRBV6-5	TRBJ2-2	CASSSDRGRTGELFF
TRBV15	TRBJ2-3	CATSRAGSGRAPDTQYF
TRBV30	TRBJ2-7	CAWSHQQGRSYEQYF
TRBV29-1	TRBJ2-2	CSVYRDRPTGELFF
TRBV11-3	TRBJ1-5	CASSFLADQPQHF
TRBV7-2	TRBJ2-1	CASSPLVRNEQFF
TRBV6-1	TRBJ2-7	CASRKERDEQYF
TRBV7-3	TRBJ2-1	CASSISSGSSYNEQFF
TRBV28	TRBJ2-1	CASSDSSGNNEQFF
TRBV2	TRBJ1-1	CASRRNTEAFF
TRBV7-9	TRBJ1-1	CASSLDDTGGTEAFF
TRBV23-1	TRBJ2-1	CASSSGTSGRGPSQFF
TRBV11-3	TRBJ2-1	CASSSGPAYNEQFF